These 28 T cell receptor beta chains were sequenced from one sample in a study of blood T cell repertoires in COVID-19. Only in-frame clones appear in the TCRdb table, and some are missing; sequencing was by immunoSEQ multiplex PCR. The data show approximately 300,000 clones, approximately 90% seen once. The specimen was peripheral blood. These receptors all come from a man aged 25-45 years with acute or convalescent COVID-19.

J is TRBJ2-3 and V is TRBV5-1; TRBD2 agrees at 8 bases. There are 16 residues in the CDR3. V shed 0 bases and J 2 bases; nucleotides not matched to a gene: 5. CDR1 is SGHRS, CDR2 YFSETQ, per germline. The CDR3 DNA sequence: TGCGCCAGCAGCTTGGCGACTAGCGTCGACACAGATACGCAGTATTTT. This encodes CASSLATSVDTDTQYF.

The chain has TRBV6-5 and TRBJ2-7, with 8 bases matching TRBD1. The CDR3 covers 14 residues. J gave up 7 bases and V 0 bases, and 5 bases lay outside the gene matches. Per the germline V gene, CDR1 is MNHEY and CDR2 is SVGAGI. CDR3 sequence reads: CASSYSDRAREQYF. For the CDR3, the DNA is TGTGCCAGCAGTTACTCGGACAGGGCGAGAGAGCAGTACTTC.

This clone was picked up one time. Written as DNA, the CDR3 is TGTGCCAGCAGCTTCTTCCCGGCCGGGGAGCTGTTTTTT. This sequence encodes CASSFFPAGELFF. The V and J genes are TRBV5-4 and TRBJ2-2; no definite D call. Per the germline V gene, CDR1 is SGHNT and CDR2 is YYREEE (reference sequence). V shed 2 bases and J shed 6 bases, with 8 bases lying between them. CDR3 size: 13 residues.

This clone has only a few counts. This CDR3 reads CASSLGSGAEAFF. CDR3 nucleotides: TGTGCCAGCAGTTTAGGCTCGGGTGCTGAAGCTTTCTTT. The chain links TRBV28 to TRBJ1-1, with unresolved D. Trimming took 2 bases from V and 6 from J, leaving 10 bases between them. Per the germline V gene, CDR1 is MDHEN and CDR2 is SYDVKM. CDR3 length equals 13 residues.

This clone occurred once. This rearrangement joins TRBV5-1 to TRBJ2-2, with 9 bases aligning to TRBD1. V lost 1 base and J lost 4; bases outside the gene matches: 8. Germline V gene lookup returns CDR1 SGHRS and CDR2 YFSETQ. The CDR3 has 17 amino acids. CDR3 sequence (DNA): TGCGCCAGCAGCTTGAGGTCGGGACAGGGATTCACCGGGGAGCTGTTTTTT. It codes for CASSLRSGQGFTGELFF.

The genes are TRBV5-1 and TRBJ2-2; TRBD1 is a possible D gene (5 bases). From germline, CDR1 is SGHRS and CDR2 YFSETQ. The CDR3 is made up of 15 amino acids. The germline V and J ends were trimmed by 5 bases and 6 bases, with 17 bases remaining between them. The CDR3 loop is CASSTPGLIAGELFF. The CDR3 DNA reads as TGCGCCAGCAGTACCCCAGGGCTGATTGCCGGGGAGCTGTTTTTT.

This chain links TRBV5-4 with TRBJ2-1; D is possibly TRBD1 (5 bases). The ends were cut back, 5 bases at V and 4 bases at J, with 16 bases in the middle. This CDR3 contains 15 residues. Looked up from germline, CDR1 is SGHNT and CDR2 is YYREEE (reference sequence). CDR3 in amino acids: CASRTDRGTYNEQFF. DNA of the CDR3: TGTGCCAGCAGAACGGATAGGGGTACTTACAATGAGCAGTTCTTC.

The chain has TRBV27 and TRBJ2-5, with D perhaps TRBD2 (5 bases). The ends were cut back, 5 bases at V and 4 bases at J, with 14 bases in the middle. This CDR3 comprises 14 residues. Germline V CDR1 and CDR2: MNHEY, SMNVEV (reference sequence). This chain's CDR3 is CASSPLPGGETQYF. DNA of the CDR3: TGTGCCAGCAGTCCGCTCCCAGGAGGAGAGACCCAGTACTTC.

V is TRBV5-1 and J is TRBJ2-5; 8 bases line up with TRBD2. V lost 8 bases and J lost 6; bases outside the gene matches: 12. The CDR3 sequence is 14 residues long. Germline V lookup: CDR1 SGHRS, CDR2 YFSETQ. As DNA, the CDR3 is TGCGCCAGTTCACCTCGGGGGGGCGGAAAGACCCAGTACTTC. Translated, it gives CASSPRGGGKTQYF.

The chain has TRBV29-1 and TRBJ1-5; TRBD1 might be the D (5 bases). The CDR3 length is 13 residues. Trimming left V 4 bases short and J 6 bases short, with 13 bases between. Germline lookup yields CDR1 SQVTM and CDR2 ANQGSEA. The CDR3 bases are TGCAGCGTTGCGGAGGGGCCCAGTCAGCCCCAGCATTTT. Translated: CSVAEGPSQPQHF.

As to this clone: The identical CDR3 is also encoded by other nucleotide sequences in the sample. This chain links TRBV28 with TRBJ2-7; TRBD1 matches 9 bases. Germline CDR1 is MDHEN and CDR2 is SYDVKM. V was pared by 6 bases and J by 1 base, with 7 bases of the junction left unmatched. This CDR3 has 15 residues. CDR3 nucleotides: TGTGCCAGCAGGGTCCCGGGACAGGGTTCCTACGAGCAGTACTTC. As protein: CASRVPGQGSYEQYF.

The chain has TRBV19 and TRBJ2-1; 10 bases line up with TRBD2. Germline V gives CDR1 LNHDA, CDR2 SQIVND (reference sequence). The CDR3 is 14 amino acids. The trim removed 8 bases at V and 4 bases at J, leaving 5 bases unmatched. In DNA form, the CDR3 reads TGTGCCAGTTCCGGGACTAGCGCTTACAATGAGCAGTTCTTC. Translating gives CASSGTSAYNEQFF.

The V call is TRBV7-9, the J call TRBJ1-3; D call uncertain. The germline CDR1 and CDR2 sequences are SEHNR and FQNEAQ (reference sequence). V shed 5 bases and J shed 4 bases, with 12 bases lying between them. The length of the CDR3 is 14 residues. The CDR3 sequence is CASSPGHEGNTIYF. CDR3 sequence (DNA): TGTGCCAGCAGCCCTGGGCATGAGGGAAACACCATATATTTT.

The genes are TRBV27 and TRBJ1-5; TRBD1 is a possible D gene (5 bases). Germline lookup yields CDR1 MNHEY and CDR2 SMNVEV (reference sequence). CDR3 size: 13 residues. V was cut by 5 bases and J by 7 bases, with 12 bases left in between. Here the CDR3 reads CASSPGGGQPQHF. The CDR3 region has the DNA TGTGCCAGCAGTCCCGGGGGTGGGCAGCCCCAGCATTTT.

The genes are TRBV3-1 (or the pseudogene TRBV3-2) and TRBJ1-2; no clear D gene. This CDR3 contains 14 residues. Per the germline V gene, CDR1 is LGHDT and CDR2 is YNNKEL (reference sequence). Trimming removed 6 bases at V and 2 bases at J, with 13 bases between. CDR3 coding DNA: TGTGCCAGCAGGGACTTGGGAAGGAACTATGGCTACACCTTC. This sequence encodes CASRDLGRNYGYTF.

The gene calls are TRBV10-3 and TRBJ1-2, with TRBD1 matching over 11 bases. The junction had 9 bases not matched to a gene; V was cut back by 3 bases and J by 6 bases. The CDR3 runs 16 residues. Per germline, CDR1 ENHRY and CDR2 SYGVKD. CDR3 DNA sequence: TGTGCCATCAGTGACGGGACAGGGGGAACGACGGATGGCTACACCTTC. It encodes CAISDGTGGTTDGYTF.

This chain uses TRBV9 with TRBJ1-3, with TRBD1 matching 8 bases. CDR1 is SGDLS and CDR2 is YYNGEE in the germline V gene. V shed 5 bases and J 0 bases; nucleotides not matched to a gene: 7. The CDR3 consists of 16 residues. The CDR3 region is CASSRDRGSSGNTIYF. CDR3 nucleotide sequence: TGTGCCAGCAGTCGAGACAGGGGAAGCTCTGGAAACACCATATATTTT.

The chain uses TRBV6-5 and TRBJ1-2; a possible D gene is TRBD1 (6 bases). V gave up 0 bases and J gave up 6 bases, with 11 bases separating them. This CDR3 is 14 amino acids long. Germline loops: CDR1 MNHEY, CDR2 SVGAGI. CDR3 sequence reads: CASSYSGTIHGYTF. The CDR3 DNA reads TGTGCCAGCAGTTACTCCGGGACAATCCATGGCTACACCTTC.

The CDR3 sequence is CASGYETGTQHF. The CDR3 nucleotides read TGTGCTAGTGGTTACGAAACAGGGACCCAGCATTTT. V usage is TRBV12-5 and J usage is TRBJ1-5; D might be TRBD1 (6 bases). V gave up 4 bases and J gave up 11 bases, with 12 bases separating them. Germline CDR1 is LGHNT and CDR2 is FRNRAP. The CDR3 has 12 amino acids.

The chain is built from TRBV5-6 and TRBJ2-2; 7 positions match TRBD2. V lost 4 bases, J lost 5 bases, and 17 bases stayed unmatched. CDR1 and CDR2 from the germline V gene are SGHDT and YYEEEE. The CDR3 sequence is 18 residues long. The CDR3 DNA follows: TGTGCCAGCAGCCGAAGCGGGACGGTATTGATGGGGACCGGGGAGCTGTTTTTT. Amino acid sequence: CASSRSGTVLMGTGELFF.

The chain is built from TRBV5-4 and TRBJ2-1, with TRBD2 identical over 10 bases. The CDR3 is 17 residues long. V shed 0 bases, J shed 7 bases, and the junction held 10 bases outside the gene matches. Germline V gene data show CDR1 as SGHNT and CDR2 as YYREEE (reference sequence). The CDR3 region is CASSLGILAGVVNEQFF. The CDR3 DNA follows: TGTGCCAGCAGCTTGGGAATTCTAGCGGGAGTTGTAAATGAGCAGTTCTTC.

The gene calls are TRBV6-5 and TRBJ1-4; no reliable D call. V was trimmed by 6 bases and J by 0 bases, leaving 11 bases between them. The V gene's germline CDR1 is MNHEY and CDR2 SVGAGI. The CDR3 sequence is 15 residues long. The CDR3 loop reads CASSTERATNEKLFF. The CDR3 coding sequence is TGTGCCAGCAGCACCGAACGGGCAACTAATGAAAAACTGTTTTTT.

This clone appeared once. V gene TRBV5-8 combines with J gene TRBJ1-2; 7 nucleotides agree with TRBD1. The CDR3 spans 14 residues. V lost 6 bases to trimming and J lost 8 bases; unmatched junction nucleotides: 13. Germline V lookup: CDR1 SGHTS, CDR2 YDEGEE. The CDR3 sequence is CASNPRQGPLGYTF. The CDR3 coding sequence is TGTGCCAGCAACCCCAGACAGGGTCCCCTGGGCTACACCTTC.

This chain links TRBV28 with TRBJ2-1; D unclear. Germline CDR1 and CDR2: MDHEN and SYDVKM. The CDR3 has 14 residues. Trimming left V 6 bases short and J 5 bases short, with 14 bases between. This chain's CDR3 is CASSLAGSHNEQFF. The CDR3 bases are TGTGCCAGCAGCCTTGCCGGGTCCCACAATGAGCAGTTCTTC.

This clone came up a few times. This chain joins TRBV6-5 and TRBJ2-1; 13 bases map to TRBD2. The CDR3 contains 14 residues. Germline CDR1 MNHEY, CDR2 SVGAGI. With V trimmed by 10 bases and J by 4 bases, 4 bases remained unmatched. For the CDR3, the DNA is TGTGCCACCAAGGGACTAGCGGGATACAATGAGCAGTTCTTC. This translates into CATKGLAGYNEQFF.

The gene calls are TRBV19 and TRBJ1-1, with D possibly matching TRBD1 (5 bases). Trimming took 8 bases from V and 5 from J, leaving 24 bases between them. The germline gives CDR1 LNHDA, CDR2 SQIVND (reference sequence). The CDR3 has 16 residues. CDR3 amino acids: CASSTARREWLTEAFF. CDR3 DNA sequence: TGTGCCAGTTCGACAGCGAGAAGGGAATGGTTAACTGAAGCTTTCTTT.

The V call is TRBV5-1, the J call TRBJ1-4; perhaps TRBD1 as D (5 bases). Germline V gene lookup returns CDR1 SGHRS and CDR2 YFSETQ. CDR3 length: 15 amino acids. V lost 6 bases and J 0 bases, leaving 12 bases between the germline ends. CDR3 region: CASKGGETTNEKLFF. The CDR3 coding sequence is TGCGCCAGCAAAGGAGGGGAAACAACTAATGAAAAACTGTTTTTT.

The V call is TRBV7-8, the J call TRBJ2-2, with a tentative D call TRBD2 (5 bases). The length of the CDR3 is 15 residues. Germline CDR1 SGHVS, CDR2 FQNEAQ. The ends were cut back, 4 bases at V and 6 bases at J, with 15 bases in the middle. DNA for the CDR3: TGTGCCAGCAGCTCGGCCGGGATCACCGCCGGGGAGCTGTTTTTT. It encodes CASSSAGITAGELFF.